This TCR beta chain was documented in a study of T cell repertoires in cytomegalovirus infection. V was trimmed by 0 bases and J by 2 bases, leaving 14 bases between them. The CDR3 has 16 amino acids. CDR1 is SNHLY, CDR2 FYNNEI, per germline. One entry per CDR3 protein results from TCRdb running MiXCR on the reads. The repertoire consists of approximately 1,000,000 distinct CDR3 sequences, with roughly 30% occurring once and the leading ten covering 13%. In this sample, this clonotype turned up a few times. Its antigen remains unknown. The rearrangement uses TRBV2 and TRBJ2-7; D gene unclear. This sequence originates from a human donor in good health (CMV status not recorded). Some clones in this sample may be carry-over from other donors' samples. Sequencing used cultured CD8+ T cells from PBMCs, obtained from culture after CMV antigen stimulation. The CDR3 protein is CASSEAGGIETYEQYF. The CDR3 nucleotides read TGTGCCAGCAGTGAAGCGGGCGGTATTGAAACCTACGAGCAGTACTTC.